The subject of this entry is one TCR beta chain. What it binds is not known. These data belong to a study of shared clonotypes between healthy human individuals. Whole-study findings and limits: Sharing across four donors was seen in 4.5% to 6.5% of naive CD4 clonotypes.

This CDR3 comprises 18 residues. V dropped 1 base and J dropped 4; count of bases not matched to a gene: 13. CDR1 and CDR2 from the germline V gene are GTSNPN and SVGIG (reference sequence). All donors were Caucasian adults living in Nashville, Tennessee. Investigators spread the genomic DNA of each subset evenly over several immunoSEQ plates. Sequencing was performed with immunoSEQ multiplex PCR; in TCRdb, only in-frame clones are kept and a portion is missing. The repertoire consists of a few million clones, with more than 90% occurring once and the leading ten covering over 0.12%. This chain uses TRBV30 with TRBJ1-2; 12 bases fit TRBD1. This TCR was recovered from a man aged 18-30 years in good health. What was sequenced was naive CD4+ T cells sorted from blood. Subset denoted: CD45RA+ positively selected. The CDR3 nucleotides read TGTGCCTGGAGTGGGCATGGGACAGGGGGCGGGAGCCCCTATGGCTACACCTTC. Residues: CAWSGHGTGGGSPYGYTF.